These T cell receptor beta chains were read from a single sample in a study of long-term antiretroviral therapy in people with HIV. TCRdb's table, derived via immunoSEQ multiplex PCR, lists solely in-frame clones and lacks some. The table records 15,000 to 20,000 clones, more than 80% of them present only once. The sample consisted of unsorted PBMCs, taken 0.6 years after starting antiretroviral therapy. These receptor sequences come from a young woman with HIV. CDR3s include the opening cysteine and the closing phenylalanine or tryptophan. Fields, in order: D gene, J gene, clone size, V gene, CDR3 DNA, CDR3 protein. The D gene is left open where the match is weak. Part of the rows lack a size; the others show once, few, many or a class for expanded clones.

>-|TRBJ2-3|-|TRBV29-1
TGCAGCGTTGGTCAGCTCACAGATACGCAGTATTTT
CSVGQLTDTQYF
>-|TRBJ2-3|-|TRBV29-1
TGCAGCGTTGAAGATCTTCCTTATACAGATACGCAGTATTTT
CSVEDLPYTDTQYF
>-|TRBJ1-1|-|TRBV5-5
TGTGCCAGCAGCTTGAGCCGCAGACCTGAAGCTTTCTTT
CASSLSRRPEAFF
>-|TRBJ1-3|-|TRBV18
TGTGCCAGCTCACCACAAGACAGAGTCTCTGGAAACACCATATATTTT
CASSPQDRVSGNTIYF
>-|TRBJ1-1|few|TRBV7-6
TGTGCCAGCAGCCAAGGGAGGGTCCCGAACACTGAAGCTTTCTTT
CASSQGRVPNTEAFF
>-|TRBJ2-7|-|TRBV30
TGTGCCTGGAGTGTAAGCATCTCCTACGAGCAGTACTTC
CAWSVSISYEQYF
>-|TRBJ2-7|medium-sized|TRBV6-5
TGTGCCAGCAGTTTTGAAGGGAGTTCCTACGAGCAGTACTTC
CASSFEGSSYEQYF
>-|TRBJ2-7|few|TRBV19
TGTGCCACTGGATATGGGGGACCCGAGCAGTACTTC
CATGYGGPEQYF
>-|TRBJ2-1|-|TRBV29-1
TGCAGCGTTGGGGGTTATCAGGCCCACAATGAGCAGTTCTTC
CSVGGYQAHNEQFF
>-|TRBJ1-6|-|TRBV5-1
TGCGCCAGCAGCTTGGGGGAATCACCCCTCCACTTT
CASSLGESPLHF
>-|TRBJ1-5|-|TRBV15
TGTGCCACCAGCAGAGATCGGGGGGACTATCAGCCCCAGCATTTT
CATSRDRGDYQPQHF
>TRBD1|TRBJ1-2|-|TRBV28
TGTGCCAGCGGCCGAGGACAGGGAACGGGGGGCTACACCTTC
CASGRGQGTGGYTF
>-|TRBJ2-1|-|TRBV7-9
TGTGCCAGCAGCCAAGAGGGCGGGGAGGCTCGGAATGAGCAGTTCTTC
CASSQEGGEARNEQFF
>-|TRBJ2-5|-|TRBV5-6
TGTGCCAGCAGCTTGGCAGGGACGGGCGGAGAGACCCAGTACTTC
CASSLAGTGGETQYF
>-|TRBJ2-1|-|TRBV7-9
TGTGCCAGCAGCTTAAGACCCGGGACCTCGGGCGATGAGCAGTTCTTC
CASSLRPGTSGDEQFF